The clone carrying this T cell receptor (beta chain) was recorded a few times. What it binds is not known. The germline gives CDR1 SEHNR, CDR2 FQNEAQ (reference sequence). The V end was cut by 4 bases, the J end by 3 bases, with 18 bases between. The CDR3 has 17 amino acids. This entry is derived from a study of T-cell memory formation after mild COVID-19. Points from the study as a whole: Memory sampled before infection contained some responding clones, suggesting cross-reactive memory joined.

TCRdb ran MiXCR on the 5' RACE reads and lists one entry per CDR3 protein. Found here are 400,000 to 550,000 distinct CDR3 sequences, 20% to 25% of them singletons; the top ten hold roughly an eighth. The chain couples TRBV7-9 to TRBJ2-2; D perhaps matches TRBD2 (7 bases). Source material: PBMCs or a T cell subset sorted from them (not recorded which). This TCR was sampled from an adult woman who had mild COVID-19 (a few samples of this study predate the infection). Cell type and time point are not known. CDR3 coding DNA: TGTGCCAGCAGCTCCCCGCCCGGGGGGCCGGACACCGGGGAGCTGTTTTTT. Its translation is CASSSPPGGPDTGELFF.